This T cell receptor (beta chain) was sequenced during a study of blood T cell repertoires in COVID-19. Profiling relied on immunoSEQ multiplex PCR, and the TCRdb table lists in-frame clones only, not all of them. The sample includes more than 80,000 clones, roughly 84% of them seen just once. Germline trimming cut 4 bases from V and 4 bases from J; bases unmatched to any gene: 5. The CDR3 spans 15 residues. Germline V gene data show CDR1 as SGHNT and CDR2 as YYREEE (reference sequence). The rearrangement links TRBV5-4 to TRBJ2-4, with 10 bases that match TRBD1. The clonotype originates from an elderly woman with active or convalescent COVID-19. The sample was peripheral blood. In DNA form, the CDR3 reads TGTGCCAGCAGCGAGGGACAGGGGATGAAAAACATTCAGTACTTC. Translated: CASSEGQGMKNIQYF. The full variable domain, completed using reference TRBV5-4 and TRBJ2-4, is ETGVTQSPTHLIKTRGQQVTLRCSSQSGHNTVSWYQQALGQGPQFIFQYYREEENGRGNFPPRFSGLQFPNYSSELNVNALELDDSALYLCASSEGQGMKNIQYFGAGTRLSVL.